The present entry profiles one T cell receptor beta chain with its context. Other DNA sequences in the sample encode the same CDR3. This sample is drawn from a study of blood T cell repertoires in COVID-19. Study-level information: Donors in the United States, Italy and Spain gave samples during acute or convalescent COVID-19.

Some clones are missing from TCRdb's copy, which holds only in-frame ones; the method was immunoSEQ multiplex PCR. The table records approximately 270,000 clones, approximately 86% of them present only once. The receptor comes from a man aged 35 to 55 with active or convalescent COVID-19. The specimen sequenced was peripheral blood.

In DNA, the CDR3 is TGTGCCAGCAGCGTAGGAGGGGGAAACACCGGGGAGCTGTTTTTT. Protein: CASSVGGGNTGELFF. The chain combines TRBV9 with TRBJ2-2; TRBD1 might be the D (6 bases). The CDR3 extends over 15 amino acids. Trimming took 0 bases from V and 2 from J, leaving 8 bases between them. From germline, CDR1 is SGDLS and CDR2 YYNGEE.